This T cell receptor (beta chain) was found in a study of T cells after yellow fever vaccination. TCRdb reanalysed the 5' RACE reads using MiXCR and keeps one entry per CDR3 protein. The table includes around 320,000 distinct CDR3 sequences, about 10% detected once. The germline CDR1 and CDR2 sequences are LGHDT and YNNKEL (reference sequence). The CDR3 runs to 13 residues. Trimming stripped 1 base from V and 5 bases from J, with 6 bases between. Sequences were derived from CD4+ T cells sorted from PBMCs, sampled 45 days after the yellow fever booster vaccination. The chain employs TRBV3-1 and TRBJ1-5; D ambiguous. This receptor was obtained from a man between 18 and 35 years old who received the YFV17D yellow fever vaccine. CDR3 coding DNA: TGTGCCAGCAGCCAAGGGAGGTATCAGCCCCAGCATTTT. Translation gives CASSQGRYQPQHF.